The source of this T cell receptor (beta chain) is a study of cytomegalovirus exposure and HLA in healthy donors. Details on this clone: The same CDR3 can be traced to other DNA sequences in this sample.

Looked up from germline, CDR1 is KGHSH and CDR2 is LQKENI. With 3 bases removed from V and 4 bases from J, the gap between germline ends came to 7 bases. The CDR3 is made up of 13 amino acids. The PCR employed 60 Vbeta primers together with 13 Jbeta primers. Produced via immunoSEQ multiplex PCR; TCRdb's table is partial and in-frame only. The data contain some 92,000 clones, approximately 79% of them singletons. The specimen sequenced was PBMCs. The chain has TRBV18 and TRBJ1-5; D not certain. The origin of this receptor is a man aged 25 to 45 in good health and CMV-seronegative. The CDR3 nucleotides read TGTGCCAGCTCACCGCCGGGGAATCAGCCCCAGCATTTT. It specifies CASSPPGNQPQHF.